These T cell receptor beta chains were read from a single sample in a study of blood T cell repertoires in COVID-19. Some clones are missing from TCRdb's copy, which holds only in-frame ones; the method was immunoSEQ multiplex PCR. The data show around 250,000 clones, with roughly 88% seen just once and about 6% held by the top ten. Sequenced: peripheral blood. These receptors all come from a woman aged 80 or over with COVID-19, enrolled during active disease. Each CDR3 is given with its conserved first and last residue. Fields, in order: J gene, clone size, D gene, V gene, CDR3 DNA, CDR3 protein. D genes are given only for firm matches. Size tells how often a clone was seen (once, few, many) or the class of an expanded clone, and some rows leave it out.

J gene: TRBJ2-7; clone size: NA; D gene: NA; V gene: TRBV28; CDR3 DNA: TGTGCCAGCAGTCCTCCCCCGCCAGGGGACGAGCAGTACTTC; CDR3 protein: CASSPPPPGDEQYF
J gene: TRBJ2-5; clone size: NA; D gene: NA; V gene: TRBV6-1; CDR3 DNA: TGTGCCAGCAGTGAAAGGCAGGGAATGGTAGTCCAGTACTTC; CDR3 protein: CASSERQGMVVQYF
J gene: TRBJ2-6; clone size: NA; D gene: NA; V gene: TRBV28; CDR3 DNA: TGTGCCAGCAGTTTAAAGCTTTCTGGGGCCAACGTCCTGACTTTC; CDR3 protein: CASSLKLSGANVLTF
J gene: TRBJ2-7; clone size: NA; D gene: TRBD2; V gene: TRBV27; CDR3 DNA: TGTGCCAGCAGGGGAGGGGTCGAGCAGTACTTC; CDR3 protein: CASRGGVEQYF
J gene: TRBJ2-3; clone size: NA; D gene: TRBD2; V gene: TRBV11-3; CDR3 DNA: TGTGCCAGCAGCAAAGGGACTAGCGGGGGACAAAACACAGATACGCAGTATTTT; CDR3 protein: CASSKGTSGGQNTDTQYF
J gene: TRBJ2-7; clone size: once; D gene: TRBD1; V gene: TRBV5-1; CDR3 DNA: TGCGCCAGCAGCTTGGGGGCCACAGGGGGCGACGAGCAGTACTTC; CDR3 protein: CASSLGATGGDEQYF
J gene: TRBJ1-5; clone size: NA; D gene: TRBD1; V gene: TRBV7-9; CDR3 DNA: TGTGCCAGCAGCTTGAACAGGGGTCTTGTTTCCCAGCATTTT; CDR3 protein: CASSLNRGLVSQHF
J gene: TRBJ1-5; clone size: once; D gene: TRBD1; V gene: TRBV4-1; CDR3 DNA: TGCGCCAGCAGCCAGCTCGACAGGGGAAATCAGCCCCAGCATTTT; CDR3 protein: CASSQLDRGNQPQHF
J gene: TRBJ2-1; clone size: few; D gene: TRBD2; V gene: TRBV3-1/TRBV3-2; CDR3 DNA: TGTGCCAGCAGCCCAGAACTGGGGGGGGGTTACAATGAGCAGTTCTTC; CDR3 protein: CASSPELGGGYNEQFF
J gene: TRBJ1-5; clone size: NA; D gene: NA; V gene: TRBV6-5; CDR3 DNA: TGTGCCAGCAGTCTCCGCGGACAGTCGCAGCCCCAGCATTTT; CDR3 protein: CASSLRGQSQPQHF